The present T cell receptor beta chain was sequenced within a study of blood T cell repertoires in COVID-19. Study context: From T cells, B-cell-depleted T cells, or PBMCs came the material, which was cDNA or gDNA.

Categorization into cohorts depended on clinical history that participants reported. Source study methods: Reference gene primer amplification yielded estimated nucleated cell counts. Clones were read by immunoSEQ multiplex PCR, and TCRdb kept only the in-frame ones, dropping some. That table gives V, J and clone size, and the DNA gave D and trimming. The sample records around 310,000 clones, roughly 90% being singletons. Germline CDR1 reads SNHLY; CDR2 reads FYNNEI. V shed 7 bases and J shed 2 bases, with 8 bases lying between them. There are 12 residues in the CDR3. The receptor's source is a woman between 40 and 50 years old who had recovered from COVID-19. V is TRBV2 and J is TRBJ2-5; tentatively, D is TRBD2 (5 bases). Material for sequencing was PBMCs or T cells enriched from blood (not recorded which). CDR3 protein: CASNPGQETQYF. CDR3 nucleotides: TGTGCCAGCAACCCGGGACAAGAGACCCAGTACTTC.